This entry describes one TCR beta chain. Its specificity is not known. The entry originates in a study of T cell responses to AZD1222 COVID-19 vaccine. Study-level results: Clonal diversity was possibly underestimated, and the donors were mostly white British, with more females. Researchers report vaccine-associated CD4 TCRs spanning spike, with dominance at 160-218 and 743-854. In the spike-specific TCR repertoire, nearly half reportedly target unmutated variant regions. Repertoire sampling occurred only after the peak T cell response.

Sequenced by immunoSEQ multiplex PCR; TCRdb stores in-frame clones only, minus some. This sample has around 95,000 clones, with about 90% found just once. Germline loops: CDR1 MDHEN, CDR2 SYDVKM. J lost 8 bases, V lost 5 bases, and 12 bases had no gene match. The CDR3 is made up of 16 amino acids. This receptor was taken from an adult in good health. The chain is built from TRBV28 and TRBJ2-1; 10 nucleotides agree with TRBD2. Sequenced here: peripheral blood, sampled on day 0 of AZD1222 vaccination. The CDR3 region has the DNA TGTGCCAGCAGTGATATATTCCTAGCGGGAGAATATGAGCAGTTCTTC. This codes for CASSDIFLAGEYEQFF.